The 18 T cell receptor beta chains below come from one sample, sequenced in a study of shared clonotypes between healthy human individuals. Here immunoSEQ multiplex PCR was the method, and the copy in TCRdb shows in-frame clones only, minus some. The table includes 2 million or so clones, approximately 94% detected once. CD8 cells regarded as naive lacked CD45RO, were positively chosen for CCR7, and omitted terminally differentiated effector memory CD45RA+ cells. Source material: naive CD8+ T cells sorted from blood. Receptors originate from a young man in good health.

There are a few counts of this clone. DNA for the CDR3: TGTGCCACCAGCAGAGAAAGCACAGATACGCAGTATTTT. This encodes CATSRESTDTQYF. The chain uses TRBV15 and TRBJ2-3, with D hard to call. The CDR3 spans 13 residues. The germline CDR1 and CDR2 sequences are LNHNV and YYDKDF (reference sequence). Trimming removed 0 bases at V and 0 bases at J, with 1 base between. Complete variable domain (other parts from reference TRBV15 and TRBJ2-3): DAMVIQNPRYQVTQFGKPVTLSCSQTLNHNVMYWYQQKSSQAPKLLFHYYDKDFNNEADTPDNFQSRRPNTSFCFLDIRSPGLGDTAMYLCATSRESTDTQYFGPGTRLTVL.

The genes are TRBV28 and TRBJ2-7, with a tentative D call TRBD2 (7 bases). The CDR3 spans 14 residues. The germline V and J ends were trimmed by 3 bases and 2 bases, with 11 bases remaining between them. Looked up from germline, CDR1 is MDHEN and CDR2 is SYDVKM. The CDR3 is CASSFIGGPYEQYF. The DNA of the CDR3 is TGTGCCAGCAGTTTTATCGGGGGGCCCTACGAGCAGTACTTC.

V gene TRBV27 combines with J gene TRBJ2-5; 8 positions agree with TRBD1. The CDR3 has 13 residues. CDR1 and CDR2 (germline): MNHEY, SMNVEV (reference sequence). Germline trimming cut 10 bases from V and 2 bases from J; bases unmatched to any gene: 6. Here the CDR3 DNA reads TGTGCCACCCAGGGGGCTTCGCAAGAGACCCAGTACTTC. Amino acid sequence: CATQGASQETQYF.

This clone occurred once. The chain recombines TRBV6-5 with TRBJ2-4, with 7 bases matching TRBD1. Germline-derived CDR1 and CDR2 are MNHEY and SVGAGI. The CDR3 loop spans 14 amino acids. J gave up 0 bases and V 11 bases, and 7 bases lay outside the gene matches. CDR3 sequence (DNA): TGTGCCTCCGCTAGGGGGCGAGCCAAAAACATTCAGTACTTC. Residues: CASARGRAKNIQYF.

The gene calls are TRBV7-8 and TRBJ2-2; 7 bases fit TRBD2. With 4 bases clipped from V and 3 bases from J, the junction kept 11 bases outside the gene matches. The CDR3 is 17 residues long. Germline CDR1 is SGHVS and CDR2 is FQNEAQ. CDR3 sequence reads: CASSSEGGSGDTGELFF. CDR3 DNA sequence: TGTGCCAGCAGCTCCGAAGGCGGGAGCGGGGACACCGGGGAGCTGTTTTTT.

The CDR3 reads CASSLRDRSMNTEAFF. The CDR3 DNA sequence: TGTGCCAGCAGCCTCCGGGACAGGTCCATGAACACTGAAGCTTTCTTT. J is TRBJ1-1 and V is TRBV2; 8 bases line up with TRBD1. V shed 6 bases and J 0 bases; nucleotides not matched to a gene: 9. Germline CDR1 reads SNHLY; CDR2 reads FYNNEI. This CDR3 spans 16 amino acids.

The CDR3 region has the DNA TGTGCCAGCAGCGTAGGAGGGGCGGTCCCTAGCCTGTACTTC. Translation gives CASSVGGAVPSLYF. The rearrangement joins TRBV9 to TRBJ2-7; TRBD1 or TRBD2 may be the D gene (5 bases each). The CDR3 runs to 14 residues. V was cut by 0 bases and J by 12 bases, with 19 bases left in between. Germline V CDR1 and CDR2: SGDLS, YYNGEE.

Concerning this clone itself: The same CDR3 can be traced to other DNA sequences in this sample. The CDR3 DNA is TGTGCCAGCAGTTTAACAGAGAACACTGAAGCTTTCTTT. It encodes CASSLTENTEAFF. This chain uses TRBV27 with TRBJ1-1; the D is unclear. Deletions cut 2 bases from V and 1 base from J, with 5 bases between. From germline, CDR1 is MNHEY and CDR2 SMNVEV (reference sequence). This CDR3 has 13 residues.

The rearrangement uses TRBV9 and TRBJ1-4; D gene uncertain. In germline, CDR1 is SGDLS, CDR2 YYNGEE. This CDR3 spans 14 amino acids. V was pared by 0 bases and J by 8 bases, with 11 bases between. CDR3: CASSVAKGGEKLFF. CDR3 DNA sequence: TGTGCCAGCAGCGTAGCTAAGGGCGGGGAAAAACTGTTTTTT.

This chain uses TRBV21-1 with TRBJ2-3; the table's D call TRBD2 went unverified against the DNA. TRBV21-1 is a known pseudogene. The CDR3 sequence is 20 residues long. CDR3 nucleotide sequence: TGTGCCAGCAGCAAAGATCCCCCAGCGGGGGGGTCCCAAGGCACAGATACGCAGTATTTT. Protein: CASSKDPPAGGSQGTDTQYF.

The chain uses TRBV13 and TRBJ2-7; 8 bases are shared with TRBD2. The CDR3 contains 14 residues. V lost 7 bases to trimming and J lost 5 bases; unmatched junction nucleotides: 10. Germline lookup yields CDR1 PRHDT and CDR2 FYEKMQ (reference sequence). CDR3 residues: CASTGAGEADEQYF. The CDR3 DNA is TGTGCCAGCACCGGAGCGGGAGAGGCGGACGAGCAGTACTTC.

The rearrangement joins TRBV19 to TRBJ2-3; D is ambiguous. Germline values: CDR1 LNHDA, CDR2 SQIVND (reference sequence). With 2 bases removed from V and 4 bases from J, the gap between germline ends came to 13 bases. The CDR3 spans 15 residues. CDR3 amino acids: CASSIQLAVPDTQYF. Here the CDR3 DNA reads TGTGCCAGTAGTATACAGCTGGCCGTCCCAGATACGCAGTATTTT.

A single count supports this clone. The chain joins TRBV11-2 to TRBJ1-2; D remains unclear. This CDR3 has 15 residues. Deletions cut 0 bases from V and 4 bases from J, with 12 bases between. Per germline, CDR1 SGHAT and CDR2 FQNNGV. The CDR3 region is CASSLDPGDGYGYTF. CDR3 DNA: TGTGCCAGCAGCTTAGACCCAGGCGATGGCTATGGCTACACCTTC.

The J gene is TRBJ2-3, the V gene TRBV10-3, with 7 bases identical to TRBD1. The CDR3 is 16 residues long. CDR1 ENHRY and CDR2 SYGVKD come from the germline V gene. After removal of 4 bases from V and 4 bases from J, the junction contained 11 bases not matched to a gene. The CDR3 loop is CAISVTGASNADTQYF. The CDR3 bases are TGTGCCATCAGTGTTACAGGGGCGAGTAATGCAGATACGCAGTATTTT.

The chain uses TRBV7-9 and TRBJ1-6; 9 nucleotides line up with TRBD1. The CDR3 extends over 16 amino acids. The junction had 6 bases not matched to a gene; V was cut back by 5 bases and J by 4 bases. The V gene's germline CDR1 is SEHNR and CDR2 FQNEAQ (reference sequence). The CDR3 DNA is TGTGCCAGCAGCCCCGGGACAGGGAGTTATAATTCACCCCTCCACTTT. This translates into CASSPGTGSYNSPLHF.

To note about this clone: The identical CDR3 is also encoded by other nucleotide sequences in the sample. J is TRBJ1-1 and V is TRBV6-5, with D possibly being TRBD1 (6 bases). Germline values: CDR1 MNHEY, CDR2 SVGAGI. This CDR3 is built from 15 residues. V was trimmed by 0 bases and J by 5 bases, leaving 13 bases between them. CDR3 DNA: TGTGCCAGCAGTTACTCAGGAGGGGGTGGGACTGAAGCTTTCTTT. Protein product: CASSYSGGGGTEAFF.

This clone was detected only once. This chain connects TRBV6-5 to TRBJ2-2; a possible D gene is TRBD2 (5 bases). This CDR3 is 13 amino acids long. The germline V gene encodes CDR1 MNHEY and CDR2 SVGAGI. V was cut by 5 bases and J by 6 bases, with 10 bases left in between. The CDR3, as DNA: TGTGCCAGCAGTCTCGGGGAAGCCGGGGAGCTGTTTTTT. Translating it yields CASSLGEAGELFF.

The chain has TRBV5-4 and TRBJ1-1; perhaps TRBD1 as D (5 bases). With 4 bases removed from V and 7 bases from J, the gap between germline ends came to 14 bases. Germline-derived CDR1 and CDR2 are SGHNT and YYREEE (reference sequence). The CDR3 has 13 amino acids. CDR3 protein: CASSLNRGSEAFF. The CDR3 coding sequence is TGTGCCAGCAGCCTTAATAGGGGCAGTGAAGCTTTCTTT.